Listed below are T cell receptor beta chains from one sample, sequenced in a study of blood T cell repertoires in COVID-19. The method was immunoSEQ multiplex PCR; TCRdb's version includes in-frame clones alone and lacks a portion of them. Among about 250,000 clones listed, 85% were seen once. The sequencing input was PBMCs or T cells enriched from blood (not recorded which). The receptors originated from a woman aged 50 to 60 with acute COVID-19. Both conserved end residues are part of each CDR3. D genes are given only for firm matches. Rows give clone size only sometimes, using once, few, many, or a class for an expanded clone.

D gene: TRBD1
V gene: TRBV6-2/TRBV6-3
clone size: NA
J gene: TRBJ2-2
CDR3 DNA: TGTGCCAGCAGTAAGACAGGGGGCAACACCGGGGAGCTGTTTTTT
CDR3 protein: CASSKTGGNTGELFF

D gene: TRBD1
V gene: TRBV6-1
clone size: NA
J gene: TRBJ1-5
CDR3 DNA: TGTGCCAGCAGTGACGGGACAGGGCGGTATCAGCCCCAGCATTTT
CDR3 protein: CASSDGTGRYQPQHF

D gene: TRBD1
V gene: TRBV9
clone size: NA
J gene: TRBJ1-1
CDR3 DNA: TGTGCCAGCAGCGTAGCCGGACAGGGGCGCACTGAAGCTTTCTTT
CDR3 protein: CASSVAGQGRTEAFF

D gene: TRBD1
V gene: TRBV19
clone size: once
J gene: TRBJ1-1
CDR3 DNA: TGTGCCAGTAGTCCCCGGACAGGGATAGGAACTGAAGCTTTCTTT
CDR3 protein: CASSPRTGIGTEAFF

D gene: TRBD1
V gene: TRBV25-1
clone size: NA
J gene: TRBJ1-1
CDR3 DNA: TGTGCCAGCAGTCAAAGGGGGCGGCCGAACACTGAAGCTTTCTTT
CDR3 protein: CASSQRGRPNTEAFF

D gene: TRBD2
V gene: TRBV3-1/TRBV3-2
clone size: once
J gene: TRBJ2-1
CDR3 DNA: TGTGCCAGCAGCCCGGGACTAGCAATGGGCCATGAGCAGTTCTTC
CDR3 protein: CASSPGLAMGHEQFF

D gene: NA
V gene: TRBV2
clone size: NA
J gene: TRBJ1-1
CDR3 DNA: TGTGCCAGCCTGGGAGGACCCACTGAAGCTTTCTTT
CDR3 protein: CASLGGPTEAFF

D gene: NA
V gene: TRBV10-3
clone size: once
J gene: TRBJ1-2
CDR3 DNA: TGTGCCATCAAGGCCAGCGCAGAGGGTGGCTACACCTTC
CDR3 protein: CAIKASAEGGYTF

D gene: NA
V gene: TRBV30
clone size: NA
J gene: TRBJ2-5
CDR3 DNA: TGTGCCTGGGGTCGAGGTAGCGTGGCGCAAGAGACCCAGTACTTC
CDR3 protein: CAWGRGSVAQETQYF

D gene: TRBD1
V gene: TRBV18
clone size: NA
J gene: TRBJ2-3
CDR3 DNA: TGTGCCAGCTCACCACGGGGGACAGGGGGAACAGATACGCAGTATTTT
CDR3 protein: CASSPRGTGGTDTQYF

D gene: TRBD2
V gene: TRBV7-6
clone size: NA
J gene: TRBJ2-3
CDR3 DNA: TGTGCCAGCAGCCGGGGACTAGGCCTAACAGATACGCAGTATTTT
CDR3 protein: CASSRGLGLTDTQYF

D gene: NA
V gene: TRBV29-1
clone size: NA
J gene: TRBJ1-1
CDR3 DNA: TGCAGCGTTGAAAGGAGGACTGAAGCTTTCTTT
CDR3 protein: CSVERRTEAFF

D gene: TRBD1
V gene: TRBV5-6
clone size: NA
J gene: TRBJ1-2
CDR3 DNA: TGTGCCAGCAGCTTAACAGGGGTTCCATATGGCTACACCTTC
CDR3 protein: CASSLTGVPYGYTF

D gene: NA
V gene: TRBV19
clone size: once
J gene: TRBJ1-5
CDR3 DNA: TGTGCCAGTAGTGCGGCCATTAGCAATCAGCCCCAGCATTTT
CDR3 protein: CASSAAISNQPQHF

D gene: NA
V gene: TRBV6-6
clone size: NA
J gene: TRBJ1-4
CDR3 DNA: TGTGCCAGCAGTTACTCGGGGGCGCAGAGTGAAAAACTGTTTTTT
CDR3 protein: CASSYSGAQSEKLFF

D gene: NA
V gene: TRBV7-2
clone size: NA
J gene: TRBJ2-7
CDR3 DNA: TGTGCCAGCAGCTTAGGGACAGCCTACGAGCAGTACTTC
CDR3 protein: CASSLGTAYEQYF

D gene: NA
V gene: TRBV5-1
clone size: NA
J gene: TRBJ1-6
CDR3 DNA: TGCGCCAGCAGCTCCGGGGGTAACAATTCACCCCTCCACTTT
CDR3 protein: CASSSGGNNSPLHF

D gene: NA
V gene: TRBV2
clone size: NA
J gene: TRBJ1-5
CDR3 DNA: TGTGCCAGCAGTGACAGTAATCAGCCCCAGCATTTT
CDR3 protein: CASSDSNQPQHF

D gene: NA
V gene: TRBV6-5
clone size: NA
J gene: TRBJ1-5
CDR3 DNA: TGTGCCAGCAGTTACTCTAAATCGAGGCAGCCCCAGCATTTT
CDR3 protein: CASSYSKSRQPQHF

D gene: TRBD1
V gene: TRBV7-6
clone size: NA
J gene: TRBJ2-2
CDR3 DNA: TGTGCCAGCAGCTTCGGGACAGGAGCCACCGGGGAGCTGTTTTTT
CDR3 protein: CASSFGTGATGELFF

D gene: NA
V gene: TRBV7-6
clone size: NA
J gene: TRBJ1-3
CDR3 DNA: TGTGCCAGCAGCTTAGCCCCAGGGGCTGGAAACACCATATATTTT
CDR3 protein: CASSLAPGAGNTIYF

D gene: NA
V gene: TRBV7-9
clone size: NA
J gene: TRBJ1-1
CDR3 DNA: TGTGCCAGCAGCTTAGTGCAGACTGGCGCTTTCTTT
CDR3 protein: CASSLVQTGAFF

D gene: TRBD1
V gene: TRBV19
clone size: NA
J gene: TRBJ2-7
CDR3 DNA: TGTGCCAGCAAGTGGAGGACAGGGTTTCACGAGCAGTACTTC
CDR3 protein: CASKWRTGFHEQYF

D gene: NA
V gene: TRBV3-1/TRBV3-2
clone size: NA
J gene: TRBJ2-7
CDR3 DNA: TGTGCCAGCAGCCCTGGCCGGGGGAACTACGAGCAGTACTTC
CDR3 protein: CASSPGRGNYEQYF

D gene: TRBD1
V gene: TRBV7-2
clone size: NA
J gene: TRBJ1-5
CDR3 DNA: TGTGCCAGCAGCCAACAGGGGGTCGGCAATCAGCCCCAGCATTTT
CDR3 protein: CASSQQGVGNQPQHF

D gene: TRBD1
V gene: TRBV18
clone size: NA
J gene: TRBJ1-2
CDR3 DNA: TGTGCCAGCTCACCACCAGGAGGGGGCAGCTATGGCTACACCTTC
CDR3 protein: CASSPPGGGSYGYTF

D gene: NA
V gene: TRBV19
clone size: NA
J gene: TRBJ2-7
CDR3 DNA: TGTGCCAGTAGTTACTCCTACGAGCAGTACTTC
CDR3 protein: CASSYSYEQYF

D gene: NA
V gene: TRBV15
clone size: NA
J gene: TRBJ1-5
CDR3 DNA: TGTGCCACCAGCCTGGGCTATCAGCCCCAGCATTTT
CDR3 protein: CATSLGYQPQHF

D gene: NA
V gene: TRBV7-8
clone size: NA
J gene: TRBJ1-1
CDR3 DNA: TGTGCCAGCAGCTTAGGGGGCTCGAACACTGAAGCTTTCTTT
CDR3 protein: CASSLGGSNTEAFF

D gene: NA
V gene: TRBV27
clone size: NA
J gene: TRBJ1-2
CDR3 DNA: TGTGCCAGCAGTTTTACAGGGTTTCCGAGTTATGGCTACACCTTC
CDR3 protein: CASSFTGFPSYGYTF

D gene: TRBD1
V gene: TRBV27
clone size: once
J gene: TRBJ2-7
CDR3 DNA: TGTGCCAGCAGTCCAATAGGACAGGGGCGTTACGAGCAGTACTTC
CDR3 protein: CASSPIGQGRYEQYF

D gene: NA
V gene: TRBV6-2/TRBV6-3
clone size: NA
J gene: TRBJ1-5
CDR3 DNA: TGTGCCAGCAGTTCGTCTGGCGGACTCAATCAGCCCCAGCATTTT
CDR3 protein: CASSSSGGLNQPQHF

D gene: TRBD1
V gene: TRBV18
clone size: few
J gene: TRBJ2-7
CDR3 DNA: TGTGCCAGCTCACCACCGGGACAGGGGGCCTACGAGCAGTACTTC
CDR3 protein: CASSPPGQGAYEQYF

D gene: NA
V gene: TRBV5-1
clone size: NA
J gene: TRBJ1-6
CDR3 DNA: TGCGCCAGCAGCTTGGCCCTGACGGCGGAGCCCAATTCACCCCTCCACTTT
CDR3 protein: CASSLALTAEPNSPLHF

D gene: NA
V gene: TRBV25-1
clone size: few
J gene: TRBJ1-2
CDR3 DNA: TGTGCCAGCAGTGAATATAACGGGTGGGACTATGGCTACACCTTC
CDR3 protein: CASSEYNGWDYGYTF

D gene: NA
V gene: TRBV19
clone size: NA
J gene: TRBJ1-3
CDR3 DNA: TGTGCCAGTAGTAGTGGGACATCGCTCGGAAACACCATATATTTT
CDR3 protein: CASSSGTSLGNTIYF

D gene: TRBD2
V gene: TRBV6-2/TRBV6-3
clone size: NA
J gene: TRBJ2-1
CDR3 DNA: TGTGCCAGCAGTTCGCGGGGGGGCGATGAGCAGTTCTTC
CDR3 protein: CASSSRGGDEQFF

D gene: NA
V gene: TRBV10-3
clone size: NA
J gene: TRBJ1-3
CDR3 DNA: TGTGCCATCAGTGAGACCCCGAGCTCTGGAAACACCATATATTTT
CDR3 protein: CAISETPSSGNTIYF

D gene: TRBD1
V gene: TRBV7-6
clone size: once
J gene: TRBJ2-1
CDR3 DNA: TGTGCCAGCAGCTTCACGACAGGGTACTACAATGAGCAGTTCTTC
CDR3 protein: CASSFTTGYYNEQFF

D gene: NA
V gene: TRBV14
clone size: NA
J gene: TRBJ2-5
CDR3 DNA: TGTGCCAGCAGCCATGGCAGAACAGAGACCCAGTACTTC
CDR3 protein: CASSHGRTETQYF

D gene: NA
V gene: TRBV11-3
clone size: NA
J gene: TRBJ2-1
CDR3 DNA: TGTGCCAGCAGCTTAGATGGGCCCAGGGGTGAGCAGTTCTTC
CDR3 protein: CASSLDGPRGEQFF

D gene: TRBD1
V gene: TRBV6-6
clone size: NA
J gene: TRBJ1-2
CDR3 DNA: TGTGCCAGCAACGGACAGGTCTTGAGGGGTGGCTACACCTTC
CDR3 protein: CASNGQVLRGGYTF

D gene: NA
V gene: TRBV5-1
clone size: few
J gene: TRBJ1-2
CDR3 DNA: TGCGCCAGCAGCTCCCCCTCAGATTTGGCGGGAGCGCTCTATGGCTACACCTTC
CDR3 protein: CASSSPSDLAGALYGYTF

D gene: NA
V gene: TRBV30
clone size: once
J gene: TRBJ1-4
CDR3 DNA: TGTGCCTGGAGTGGGGCGGGTAAAACTAATGAAAAACTGTTTTTT
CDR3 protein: CAWSGAGKTNEKLFF

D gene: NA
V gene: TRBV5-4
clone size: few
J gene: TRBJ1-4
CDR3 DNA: TGTGCCAGCAGCTTTACAGGTCCGGCTAATGAAAAACTGTTTTTT
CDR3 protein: CASSFTGPANEKLFF

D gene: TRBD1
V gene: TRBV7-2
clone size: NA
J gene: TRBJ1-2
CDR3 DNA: TGTGCCAGCAGCTCCCCGACAGGGGCAAGTGGCTACACCTTC
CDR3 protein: CASSSPTGASGYTF

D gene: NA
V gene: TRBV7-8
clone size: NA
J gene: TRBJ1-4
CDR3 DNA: TGTGCCAGCAGCCAAGAGGGTCCAGCAACTAATGAAAAACTGTTTTTT
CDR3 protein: CASSQEGPATNEKLFF

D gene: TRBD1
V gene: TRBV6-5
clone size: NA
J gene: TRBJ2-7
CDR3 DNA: TGTGCCAGCAGTTACACTGGGGACAGGGTAAGCGAGCAGTACTTC
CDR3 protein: CASSYTGDRVSEQYF

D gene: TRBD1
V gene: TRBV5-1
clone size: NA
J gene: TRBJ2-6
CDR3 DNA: TGCGCCAGCAGCTTGGCCATTCTGACAGGGCCCGGGGCCAACGTCCTGACTTTC
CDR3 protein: CASSLAILTGPGANVLTF

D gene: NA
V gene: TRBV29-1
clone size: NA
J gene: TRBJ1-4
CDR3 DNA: TGCAGCGTACAGACAGGCTTTAATGAAAAACTGTTTTTT
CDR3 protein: CSVQTGFNEKLFF

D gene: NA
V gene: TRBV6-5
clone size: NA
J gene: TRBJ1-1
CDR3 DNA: TGTGCCAGCAGCCTGAACAAGAACACTGAAGCTTTCTTT
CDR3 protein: CASSLNKNTEAFF

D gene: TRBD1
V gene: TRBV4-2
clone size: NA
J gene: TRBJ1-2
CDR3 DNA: TGTGCCAGCAGCCCCAGTCAGGGGGCGTCGGATGGCTACACCTTC
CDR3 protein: CASSPSQGASDGYTF

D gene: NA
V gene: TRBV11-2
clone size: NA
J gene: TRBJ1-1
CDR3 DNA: TGTGCCAGCAGTGGGAGAGGCCGGGCGGACACTGAAGCTTTCTTT
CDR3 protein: CASSGRGRADTEAFF

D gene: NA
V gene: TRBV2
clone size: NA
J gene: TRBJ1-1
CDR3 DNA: TGTGCCAGCACTCAAACTTCAGGGGAACGTCACACTGAAGCTTTCTTT
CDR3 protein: CASTQTSGERHTEAFF

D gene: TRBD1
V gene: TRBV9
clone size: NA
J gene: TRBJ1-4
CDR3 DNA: TGTGCCAGCAGCCAGGGGGCTAATGAAAAACTGTTTTTT
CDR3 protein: CASSQGANEKLFF

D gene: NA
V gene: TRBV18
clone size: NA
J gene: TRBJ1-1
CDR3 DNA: TGTGCCAGCTCACCAGACCCCGCAGGGGACACTGAAGCTTTCTTT
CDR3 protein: CASSPDPAGDTEAFF

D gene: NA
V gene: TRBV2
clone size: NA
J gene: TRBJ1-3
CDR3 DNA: TGTGCCAGCGGGCAGTCTGGCTCTGGAAACACCATATATTTT
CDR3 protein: CASGQSGSGNTIYF